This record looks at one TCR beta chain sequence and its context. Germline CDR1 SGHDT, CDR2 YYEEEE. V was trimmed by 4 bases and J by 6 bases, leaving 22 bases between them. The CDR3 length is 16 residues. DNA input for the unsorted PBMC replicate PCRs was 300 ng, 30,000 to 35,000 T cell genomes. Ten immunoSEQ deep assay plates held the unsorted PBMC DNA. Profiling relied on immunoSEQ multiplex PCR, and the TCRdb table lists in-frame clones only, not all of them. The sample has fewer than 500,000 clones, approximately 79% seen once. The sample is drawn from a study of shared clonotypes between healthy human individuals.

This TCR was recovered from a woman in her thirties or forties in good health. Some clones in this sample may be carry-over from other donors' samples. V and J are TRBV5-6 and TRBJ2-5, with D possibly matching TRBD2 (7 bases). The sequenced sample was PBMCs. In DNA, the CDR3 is TGTGCCAGCAGCAGGGGGGGATTAGCGGCTTGGAAGACCCAGTACTTC. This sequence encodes CASSRGGLAAWKTQYF. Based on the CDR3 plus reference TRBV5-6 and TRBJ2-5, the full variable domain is DAGVTQSPTHLIKTRGQQVTLRCSPKSGHDTVSWYQQALGQGPQFIFQYYEEEERQRGNFPDRFSGHQFPNYSSELNVNALLLGDSALYLCASSRGGLAAWKTQYFGPGTRLLVL.